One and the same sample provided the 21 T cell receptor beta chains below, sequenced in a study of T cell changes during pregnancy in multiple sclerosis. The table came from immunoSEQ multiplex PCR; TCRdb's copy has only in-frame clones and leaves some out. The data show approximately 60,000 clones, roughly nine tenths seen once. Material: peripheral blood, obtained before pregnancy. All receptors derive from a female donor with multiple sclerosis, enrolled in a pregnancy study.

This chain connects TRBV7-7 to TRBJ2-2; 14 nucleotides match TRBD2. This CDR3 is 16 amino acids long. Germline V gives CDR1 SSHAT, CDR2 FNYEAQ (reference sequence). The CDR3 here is CAAGTSGGLITGELFF. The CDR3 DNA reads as TGTGCAGCGGGGACTAGCGGGGGCTTGATCACCGGGGAGCTGTTTTTT.

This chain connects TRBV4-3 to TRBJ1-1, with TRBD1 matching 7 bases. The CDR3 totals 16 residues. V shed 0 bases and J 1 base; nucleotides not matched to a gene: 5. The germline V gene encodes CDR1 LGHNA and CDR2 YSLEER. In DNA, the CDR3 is TGCGCCAGCAGCCAAGATAAGGGGGCAAGGAACACTGAAGCTTTCTTT. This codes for CASSQDKGARNTEAFF.

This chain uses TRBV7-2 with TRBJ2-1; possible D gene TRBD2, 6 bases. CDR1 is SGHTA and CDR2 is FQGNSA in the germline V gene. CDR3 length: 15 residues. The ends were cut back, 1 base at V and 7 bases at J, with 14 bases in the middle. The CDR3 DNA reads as TGTGCCAGCAGCTTAGGGCGGGGTCTGGGGAATGAGCAGTTCTTC. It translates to CASSLGRGLGNEQFF.

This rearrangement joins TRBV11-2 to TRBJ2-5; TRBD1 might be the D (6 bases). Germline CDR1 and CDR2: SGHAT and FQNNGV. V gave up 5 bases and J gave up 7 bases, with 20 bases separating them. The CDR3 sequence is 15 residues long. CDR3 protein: CASSVSQGPVGTQYF. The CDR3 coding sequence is TGTGCCAGCAGCGTCTCACAGGGTCCGGTCGGGACCCAGTACTTC. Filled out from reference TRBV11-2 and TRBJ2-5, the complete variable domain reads EAGVAQSPRYKIIEKRQSVAFWCNPISGHATLYWYQQILGQGPKLLIQFQNNGVVDDSQLPKDRFSAERLKGVDSTLKIQPAKLEDSAVYLCASSVSQGPVGTQYFGPGTRLLVL.

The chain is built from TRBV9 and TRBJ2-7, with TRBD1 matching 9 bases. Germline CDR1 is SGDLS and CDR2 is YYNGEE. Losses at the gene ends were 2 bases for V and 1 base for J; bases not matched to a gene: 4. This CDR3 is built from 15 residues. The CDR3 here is CASSVHGTGSYEQYF. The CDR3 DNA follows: TGTGCCAGCAGCGTCCACGGGACAGGGTCCTACGAGCAGTACTTC.

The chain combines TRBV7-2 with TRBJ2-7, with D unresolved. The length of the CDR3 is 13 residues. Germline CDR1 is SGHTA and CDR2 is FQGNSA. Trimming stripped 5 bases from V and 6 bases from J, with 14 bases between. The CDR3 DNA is TGTGCCAGCAGCCCCGACCCAGGTGGCGAGCAGTACTTC. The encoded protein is CASSPDPGGEQYF.

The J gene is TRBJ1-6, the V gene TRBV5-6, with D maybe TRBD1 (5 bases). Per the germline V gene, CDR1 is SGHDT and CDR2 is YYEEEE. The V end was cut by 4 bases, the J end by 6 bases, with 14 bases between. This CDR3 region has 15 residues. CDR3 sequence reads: CASSAGRLPNSPLHF. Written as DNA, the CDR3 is TGTGCCAGCAGCGCGGGACGATTACCTAATTCACCCCTCCACTTT.

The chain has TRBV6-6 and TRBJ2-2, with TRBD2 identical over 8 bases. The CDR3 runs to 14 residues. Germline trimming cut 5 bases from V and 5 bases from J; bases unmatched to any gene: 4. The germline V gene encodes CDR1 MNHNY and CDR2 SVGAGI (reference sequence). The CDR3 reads CASSLGGGTGELFF. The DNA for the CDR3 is TGTGCCAGCAGTCTAGGCGGGGGGACCGGGGAGCTGTTTTTT.

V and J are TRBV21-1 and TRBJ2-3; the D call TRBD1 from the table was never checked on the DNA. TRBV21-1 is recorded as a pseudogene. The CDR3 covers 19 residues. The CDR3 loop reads CASSELLNPTGANTDTQYF. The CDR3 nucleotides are TGTGCCAGCAGCGAACTTCTGAATCCGACAGGGGCCAACACAGATACGCAGTATTTT.

For the CDR3, the DNA is TGTGCCAGCAGCTCGACGGGACTAGAGGTCAGCGAGCAGTTCTTC. It codes for CASSSTGLEVSEQFF. The chain links TRBV7-3 to TRBJ2-1, with 8 nucleotides matching TRBD2. The trim removed 4 bases at V and 10 bases at J, leaving 12 bases unmatched. The CDR3 runs 15 residues. CDR1 SGHTA and CDR2 FQGTGA come from the germline V gene.

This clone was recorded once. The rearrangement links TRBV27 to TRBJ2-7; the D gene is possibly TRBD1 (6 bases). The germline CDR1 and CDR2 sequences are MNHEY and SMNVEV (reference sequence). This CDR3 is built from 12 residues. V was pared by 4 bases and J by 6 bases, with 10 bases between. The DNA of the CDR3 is TGTGCCAGCAGTTCCCAGGGGTTCGAGCAGTACTTC. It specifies CASSSQGFEQYF.

The CDR3 loop reads CASSQTVGDTQYF. The CDR3 bases are TGCGCCAGCAGCCAGACAGTTGGAGATACGCAGTATTTT. The V call is TRBV4-3, the J call TRBJ2-3; the D gene is possibly TRBD1 (5 bases). The CDR3 totals 13 residues. V was pared by 3 bases and J by 5 bases, with 9 bases between. Germline CDR1 is LGHNA and CDR2 is YSLEER.

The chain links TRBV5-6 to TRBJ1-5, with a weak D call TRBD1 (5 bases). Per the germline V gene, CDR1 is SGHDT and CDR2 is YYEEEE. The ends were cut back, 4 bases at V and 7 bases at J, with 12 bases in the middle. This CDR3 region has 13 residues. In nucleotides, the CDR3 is TGTGCCAGCAGCCCCCAGGGTCGCCAGCCCCAGCATTTT. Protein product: CASSPQGRQPQHF.

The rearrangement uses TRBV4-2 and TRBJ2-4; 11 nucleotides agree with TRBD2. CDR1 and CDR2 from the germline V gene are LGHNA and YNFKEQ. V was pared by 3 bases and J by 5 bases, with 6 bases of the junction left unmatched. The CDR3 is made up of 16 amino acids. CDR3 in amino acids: CASSQETSGAENIQYF. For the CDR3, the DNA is TGTGCCAGCAGCCAGGAGACTAGCGGGGCTGAAAACATTCAGTACTTC.

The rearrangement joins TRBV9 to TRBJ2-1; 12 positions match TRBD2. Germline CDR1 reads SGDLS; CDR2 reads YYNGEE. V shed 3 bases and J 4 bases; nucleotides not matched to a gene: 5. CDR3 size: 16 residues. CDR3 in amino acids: CASSAKGLAGYNEQFF. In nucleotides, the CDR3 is TGTGCCAGCAGCGCAAAAGGACTAGCGGGGTACAATGAGCAGTTCTTC.

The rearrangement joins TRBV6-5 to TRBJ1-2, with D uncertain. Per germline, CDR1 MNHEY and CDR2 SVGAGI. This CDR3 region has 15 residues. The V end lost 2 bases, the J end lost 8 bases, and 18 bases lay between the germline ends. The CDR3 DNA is TGTGCCAGCAGTTACGACACGACTGGGAGAGGCGGCTACACCTTC. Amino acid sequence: CASSYDTTGRGGYTF.

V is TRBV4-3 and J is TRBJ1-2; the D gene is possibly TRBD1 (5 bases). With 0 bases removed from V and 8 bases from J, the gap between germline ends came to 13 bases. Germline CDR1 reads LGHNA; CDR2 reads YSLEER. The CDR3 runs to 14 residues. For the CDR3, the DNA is TGCGCCAGCAGCCAAGATGGCGGGGGAGCGGGCTACACCTTC. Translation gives CASSQDGGGAGYTF.

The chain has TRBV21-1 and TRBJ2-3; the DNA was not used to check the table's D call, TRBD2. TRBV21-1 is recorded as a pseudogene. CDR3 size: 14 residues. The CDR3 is CASSKPLGTDTQYF. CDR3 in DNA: TGTGCCAGCAGCAAGCCCTTAGGCACAGATACGCAGTATTTT.

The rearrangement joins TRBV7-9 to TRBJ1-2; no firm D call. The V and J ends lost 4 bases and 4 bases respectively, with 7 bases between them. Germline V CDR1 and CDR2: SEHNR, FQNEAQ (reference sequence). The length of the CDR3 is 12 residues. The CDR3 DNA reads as TGTGCCAGCAGCTCGACGGGCTATGGCTACACCTTC. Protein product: CASSSTGYGYTF.

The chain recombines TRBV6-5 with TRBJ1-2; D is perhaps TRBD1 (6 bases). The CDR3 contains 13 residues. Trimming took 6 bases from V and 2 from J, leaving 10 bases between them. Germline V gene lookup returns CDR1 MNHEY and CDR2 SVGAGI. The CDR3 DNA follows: TGTGCCAGCAGCAGGACAGTGAACTATGGCTACACCTTC. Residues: CASSRTVNYGYTF.

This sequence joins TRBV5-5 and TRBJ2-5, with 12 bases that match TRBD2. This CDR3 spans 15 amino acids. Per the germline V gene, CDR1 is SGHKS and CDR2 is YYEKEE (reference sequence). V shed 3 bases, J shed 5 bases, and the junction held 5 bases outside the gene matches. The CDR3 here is CASSSPSGGGETQYF. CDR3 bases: TGTGCCAGCAGCTCCCCTAGCGGGGGGGGTGAGACCCAGTACTTC.